Shown below are 19 T cell receptor beta chains from a single sample sequenced in a study of cytomegalovirus exposure and HLA in healthy donors. PCR used 60 Vbeta primers and 13 Jbeta primers. Sequencing was performed with immunoSEQ multiplex PCR; in TCRdb, only in-frame clones are kept and a portion is missing. The sample yields a few hundred thousand clones, 70% to 90% seen once. Sequencing was done on a sample of PBMCs. Source of these receptors: a woman aged 60 to 75 in good health and CMV-seropositive.

The genes are TRBV2 and TRBJ1-5, with TRBD1 identical over 8 bases. Germline CDR1 reads SNHLY; CDR2 reads FYNNEI. Trimming at V came to 0 bases and at J to 9 bases, leaving 7 bases not matched to a gene. This CDR3 contains 15 residues. DNA for the CDR3: TGTGCCAGCAGTGAAGCTGGGACAGGATGGAGGCCCCAGCATTTT. It specifies CASSEAGTGWRPQHF.

The rearrangement joins TRBV29-1 to TRBJ2-2; tentatively, D is TRBD1 (6 bases). CDR3 length equals 13 residues. Germline loops: CDR1 SQVTM, CDR2 ANQGSEA. V dropped 5 bases and J dropped 3 bases, with 10 bases sitting between them. The CDR3 here is CSVQRTDTGELFF. As DNA, the CDR3 is TGCAGCGTTCAGAGGACAGACACCGGGGAGCTGTTTTTT.

This clone has just one count. The genes are TRBV7-3 and TRBJ2-2; no definite D call. The germline V gene encodes CDR1 SGHTA and CDR2 FQGTGA. V lost 5 bases and J lost 7, with 8 bases in between. CDR3 length: 12 amino acids. The CDR3 nucleotides read TGTGCCAGCAGCCCCTATGTCGGGGAGCTGTTTTTT. It codes for CASSPYVGELFF.

V usage is TRBV4-1 and J usage is TRBJ2-7; TRBD2 is a possible D gene (5 bases). This CDR3 has 14 residues. The ends were cut back, 3 bases at V and 6 bases at J, with 15 bases in the middle. Per the germline V gene, CDR1 is MGHRA and CDR2 is YSYEKL. The CDR3, as DNA: TGCGCCAGCAGCCAGGACCGGCCGGGGAGCGAGCAGTACTTC. It yields the protein CASSQDRPGSEQYF.

The chain's CDR3 is CASSLVRGLYEQYF. CDR3 nucleotides: TGTGCCAGCAGCTTGGTTAGGGGGCTGTACGAGCAGTACTTC. The chain uses TRBV5-5 and TRBJ2-7; 7 nucleotides align to TRBD1. The trim removed 0 bases at V and 4 bases at J, leaving 4 bases unmatched. CDR3 size: 14 residues. Germline values: CDR1 SGHKS, CDR2 YYEKEE (reference sequence). Full variable domain (outside the CDR3, taken from reference TRBV5-5 and TRBJ2-7): DAGVTQSPTHLIKTRGQQVTLRCSPISGHKSVSWYQQVLGQGPQFIFQYYEKEERGRGNFPDRFSARQFPNYSSELNVNALLLGDSALYLCASSLVRGLYEQYFGPGTRLTVT.

In this sample, this clone turned up a few times. Other DNA variants within this sample encode the same CDR3. The genes are TRBV7-9 and TRBJ1-3, with D hard to call. The CDR3 sequence is 13 residues long. The ends were cut back, 5 bases at V and 3 bases at J, with 8 bases in the middle. Per the germline V gene, CDR1 is SEHNR and CDR2 is FQNEAQ (reference sequence). The CDR3 DNA reads TGTGCCAGCAGCCTCGCCGGTGGAAACACCATATATTTT. This gives the protein CASSLAGGNTIYF.

This clone has more than one count but fewer than ten. The chain carries TRBV6-1 and TRBJ2-5; perhaps TRBD1 as D (6 bases). The J call may be mistaken, given a closer DNA end match to TRBJ2-7. Germline V gene data show CDR1 as MNHNS and CDR2 as SASEGT. The CDR3 spans 15 residues. CDR3 in amino acids: CASSETRDTTYEQYF. For the CDR3, the DNA is TGTGCCAGCAGTGAAACCCGGGACACAACCTACGAGCAGTACTTC.

A few counts support this clone. This chain links TRBV2 with TRBJ1-1; 8 bases match TRBD1. Germline loops: CDR1 SNHLY, CDR2 FYNNEI. V lost 3 bases, J lost 8 bases, and 8 bases stayed unmatched. The CDR3 is 14 amino acids. The CDR3 region is CASSEGTGSTEAFF. The CDR3 nucleotides are TGTGCCAGCAGTGAGGGGACAGGATCGACCGAAGCTTTCTTT.

This chain links TRBV18 with TRBJ1-5; D ambiguous. Trimming pared 3 bases from V and 0 bases from J, leaving 6 bases between. Germline CDR1 and CDR2: KGHSH and LQKENI. The CDR3 runs to 14 residues. CDR3 protein: CASSPLYSNQPQHF. The DNA of the CDR3 is TGTGCCAGCTCACCCCTATATAGCAATCAGCCCCAGCATTTT.

The rearrangement joins TRBV10-1 to TRBJ2-7; D may be TRBD2 (6 bases). The CDR3 sequence is 14 residues long. The V end was cut by 4 bases, the J end by 4 bases, with 14 bases between. CDR1 and CDR2 from the germline V gene are WNHNN and SYGVQD (reference sequence). CDR3: CASSAGLRGYEQYF. Here the CDR3 DNA reads TGCGCCAGCAGTGCCGGGCTCCGGGGGTACGAGCAGTACTTC.

V is TRBV10-2 and J is TRBJ2-3, with 12 bases aligning to TRBD2. This CDR3 has 20 amino acids. Trimming at V came to 3 bases and at J to 0 bases, leaving 13 bases not matched to a gene. Germline CDR1 and CDR2: WSHSY and SAAADI. As DNA, the CDR3 is TGCGCCAGCAGTGACTCCCTGGGCCTAGCGGGAGGGAATAGCACAGATACGCAGTATTTT. Translated, it gives CASSDSLGLAGGNSTDTQYF.

This chain connects TRBV27 to TRBJ1-1; possibly TRBD1 for D (5 bases). The germline gives CDR1 MNHEY, CDR2 SMNVEV (reference sequence). The CDR3 is 14 residues long. Trimming removed 3 bases from V and 7 bases from J, with 15 bases in between. CDR3 residues: CASSFQGRASEAFF. In nucleotides, the CDR3 is TGTGCCAGCAGTTTTCAGGGCAGGGCGAGTGAAGCTTTCTTT.

A remark on this clone: This same CDR3 is encoded by further DNA sequences in the sample. The chain recombines TRBV7-3 with TRBJ2-1; TRBD2 agrees at 10 bases. The junction had 7 bases not matched to a gene; V was cut back by 5 bases and J by 6 bases. The CDR3 runs 15 residues. CDR1 and CDR2 from the germline V gene are SGHTA and FQGTGA. The CDR3 DNA reads TGTGCCAGCAGCCCCCGTCTAGCGGGAGTCAATGAGCAGTTCTTC. Translation: CASSPRLAGVNEQFF.

The genes are TRBV6-6 and TRBJ1-3; D is perhaps TRBD1 (5 bases). The CDR3 runs to 15 residues. V was pared by 0 bases and J by 0 bases, with 6 bases between. Germline CDR1 reads MNHNY; CDR2 reads SVGAGI (reference sequence). The CDR3, as DNA: TGTGCCAGCAGTTACTCCAGGGACTCTGGAAACACCATATATTTT. Amino acid sequence: CASSYSRDSGNTIYF.

The V and J genes are TRBV15 and TRBJ2-7; 9 nucleotides match TRBD2. This CDR3 has 16 amino acids. CDR1 and CDR2 (germline): LNHNV, YYDKDF (reference sequence). V lost 0 bases, J lost 12 bases, and 15 bases stayed unmatched. CDR3 nucleotides: TGTGCCACCAGCAGAGATAAAGTGCCTAGCGGGGATCCCGCGTACTTC. Protein product: CATSRDKVPSGDPAYF.

This clone was seen once. This sequence joins TRBV28 and TRBJ1-5; D uncertain. V lost 2 bases, J lost 8 bases, and 13 bases lay in between. CDR1 and CDR2 (germline): MDHEN, SYDVKM. The CDR3 sequence is 14 residues long. CDR3 in amino acids: CASSLETIHEPQHF. In DNA form, the CDR3 reads TGTGCCAGCAGTTTAGAGACAATTCATGAGCCCCAGCATTTT.

The V gene is TRBV11-2, the J gene TRBJ2-1, with D perhaps matching TRBD1 (5 bases). Germline assignment: CDR1 SGHAT and CDR2 FQNNGV. Deletions cut 5 bases from V and 6 bases from J, with 17 bases between. This CDR3 is 15 amino acids long. As DNA, the CDR3 is TGTGCCAGCAGCCCCCTGGGCAGGGATCCCAATGAGCAGTTCTTC. Its protein product is CASSPLGRDPNEQFF.

The rearrangement uses TRBV29-1 and TRBJ1-5, with D uncertain. This CDR3 comprises 13 residues. Trimming shortened V by 6 bases and J by 3 bases, and 12 bases separated the two germline ends. Germline CDR1 reads SQVTM; CDR2 reads ANQGSEA. In nucleotides, the CDR3 is TGCAGCGTGCTCTCGGGGAACAATCAGCCCCAGCATTTT. Amino acids: CSVLSGNNQPQHF.

The chain couples TRBV28 to TRBJ2-5, with 10 bases aligning to TRBD2. The CDR3 consists of 15 residues. The J segment lost 5 bases and the V segment lost 5 bases, leaving 8 bases of the junction unmatched. Germline lookup yields CDR1 MDHEN and CDR2 SYDVKM. The CDR3 sequence is CASSTRLAGVETQYF. DNA of the CDR3: TGTGCCAGCAGTACTAGGCTAGCGGGGGTGGAGACCCAGTACTTC.